Below, one T cell receptor beta chain is given with its context. The V and J ends lost 5 bases and 9 bases, in that order; junction bases with no gene match: 7. The CDR3 sequence is 15 residues long. The V gene's germline CDR1 is SGHDT and CDR2 YYEEEE. This sample stems from a study of blood T cell repertoires in COVID-19. Study summary: Samples came from the United States, Italy and Spain, spanning acute and convalescent COVID-19.

Original methodology: Amplification of reference gene primers was used by the study to estimate nucleated cell counts. Sequenced by immunoSEQ multiplex PCR; TCRdb stores in-frame clones only, minus some. D and trimming were read from the DNA, whereas the V and J calls and clone size are those reported in that table. The top ten hold 3.7% of the sample, which has roughly 30,000 clones, approximately 91% seen once. Sequences were obtained from peripheral blood. The TCR sequence derives from a man aged 55 to 70 with acute or convalescent COVID-19. The V gene is TRBV5-6, the J gene TRBJ2-1; TRBD2 matches 14 bases. CDR3 amino acids: CASRTPGLAGVEQFF. For the CDR3, the DNA is TGTGCCAGCAGGACTCCGGGACTAGCGGGAGTTGAGCAGTTCTTC.